This T cell receptor beta chain was identified in a study of blood T cell repertoires in COVID-19. Study overall: The United States, Italy and Spain supplied acute and convalescent COVID-19 samples. Sources were T cells, B-cell-depleted T cells, or PBMCs; the material itself was cDNA or gDNA.

V shed 5 bases and J 4 bases; nucleotides not matched to a gene: 8. CDR1 SGHNT and CDR2 YENEEA come from the germline V gene. The CDR3 sequence is 15 residues long. Original processing methods: The authors estimated nucleated cell counts from reference gene primer amplification. The assay was immunoSEQ multiplex PCR, and TCRdb's table has in-frame clones only and misses some. V and J calls and clone size follow that table, whereas D and trimming were derived from the DNA. The profile covers 150,000 or so clones, with 84% appearing a single time and roughly two fifths taken by the ten largest. The receptor was derived from a human donor in a cohort sampled during active COVID-19. The chain joins TRBV11-3 to TRBJ2-1; 7 bases are shared with TRBD2. Sequenced material: peripheral blood. The CDR3 is CASSPGRETYNEQFF. The DNA for the CDR3 is TGTGCCAGCAGCCCAGGGCGGGAGACTTACAATGAGCAGTTCTTC.